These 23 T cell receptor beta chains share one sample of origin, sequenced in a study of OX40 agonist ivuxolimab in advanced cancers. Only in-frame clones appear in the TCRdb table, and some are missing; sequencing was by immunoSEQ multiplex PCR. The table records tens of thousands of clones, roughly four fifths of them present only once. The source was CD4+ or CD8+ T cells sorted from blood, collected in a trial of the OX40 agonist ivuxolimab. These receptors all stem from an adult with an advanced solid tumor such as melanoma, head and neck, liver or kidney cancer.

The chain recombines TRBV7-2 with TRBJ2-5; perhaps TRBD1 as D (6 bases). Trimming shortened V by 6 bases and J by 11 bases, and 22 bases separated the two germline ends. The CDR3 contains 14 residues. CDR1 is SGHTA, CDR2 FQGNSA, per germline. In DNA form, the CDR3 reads TGTGCCAGCAGTCGAAATGTGGGGGCGAGAGAGCAGTACTTC. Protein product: CASSRNVGAREQYF.

The CDR3, as DNA: TGTGCCAGTAGTATAGGGGCGGGGGGCCAAGAGACCCAGTACTTC. This gives the protein CASSIGAGGQETQYF. The chain couples TRBV19 to TRBJ2-5; 8 positions agree with TRBD2. Germline V gene data show CDR1 as LNHDA and CDR2 as SQIVND (reference sequence). J gave up 1 base and V 1 base, and 2 bases lay outside the gene matches. This CDR3 has 15 residues.

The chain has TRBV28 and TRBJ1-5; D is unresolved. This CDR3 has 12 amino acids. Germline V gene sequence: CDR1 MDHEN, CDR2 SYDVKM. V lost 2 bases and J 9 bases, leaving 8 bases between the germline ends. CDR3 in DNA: TGTGCCAGCAGTTTAGATGGTTTGCCCCAGCATTTT. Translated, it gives CASSLDGLPQHF. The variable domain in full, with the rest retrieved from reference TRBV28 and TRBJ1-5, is DVKVTQSSRYLVKRTGEKVFLECVQDMDHENMFWYRQDPGLGLRLIYFSYDVKMKEKGDIPEGYSVSREKKERFSLILESASTNQTSMYLCASSLDGLPQHFGDGTRLSIL.

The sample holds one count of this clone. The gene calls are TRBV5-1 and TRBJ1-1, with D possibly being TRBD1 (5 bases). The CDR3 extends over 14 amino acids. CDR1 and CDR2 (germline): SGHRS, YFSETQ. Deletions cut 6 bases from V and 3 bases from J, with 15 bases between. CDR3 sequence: CASIPDGADTEAFF. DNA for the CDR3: TGCGCCAGCATCCCCGATGGGGCGGACACTGAAGCTTTCTTT.

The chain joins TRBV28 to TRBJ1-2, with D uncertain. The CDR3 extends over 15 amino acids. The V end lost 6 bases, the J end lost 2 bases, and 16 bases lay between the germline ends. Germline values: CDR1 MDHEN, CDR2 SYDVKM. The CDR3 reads CASSYSSGMNYGYTF. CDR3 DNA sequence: TGTGCCAGCAGCTATTCATCGGGGATGAACTATGGCTACACCTTC.

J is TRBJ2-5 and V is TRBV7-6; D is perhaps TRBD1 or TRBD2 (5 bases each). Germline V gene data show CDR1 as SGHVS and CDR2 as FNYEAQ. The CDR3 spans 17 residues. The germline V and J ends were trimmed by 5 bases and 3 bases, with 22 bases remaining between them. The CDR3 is CASSLEGSGIGEETQYF. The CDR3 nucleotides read TGTGCCAGCAGCCTAGAGGGGTCGGGGATTGGGGAAGAGACCCAGTACTTC.

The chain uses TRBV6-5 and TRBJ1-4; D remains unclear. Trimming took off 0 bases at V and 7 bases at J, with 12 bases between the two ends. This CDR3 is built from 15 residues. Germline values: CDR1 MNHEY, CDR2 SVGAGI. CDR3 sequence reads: CASSYSPAEFEKLFF. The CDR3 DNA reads TGTGCCAGCAGTTACTCGCCTGCAGAGTTTGAAAAACTGTTTTTT.

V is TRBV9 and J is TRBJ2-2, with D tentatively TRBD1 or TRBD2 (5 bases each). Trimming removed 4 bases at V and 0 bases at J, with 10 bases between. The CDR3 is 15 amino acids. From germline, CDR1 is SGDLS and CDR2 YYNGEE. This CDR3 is CASSYGTANTGELFF. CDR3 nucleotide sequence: TGTGCCAGCAGCTATGGGACGGCGAACACCGGGGAGCTGTTTTTT.

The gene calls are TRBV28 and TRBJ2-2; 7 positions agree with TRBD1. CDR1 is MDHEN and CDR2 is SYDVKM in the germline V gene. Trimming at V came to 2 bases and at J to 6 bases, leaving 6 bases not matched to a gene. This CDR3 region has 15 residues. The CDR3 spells CASSLGDRLSGELFF. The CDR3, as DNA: TGTGCCAGCAGTTTAGGGGACAGACTGTCCGGGGAGCTGTTTTTT.

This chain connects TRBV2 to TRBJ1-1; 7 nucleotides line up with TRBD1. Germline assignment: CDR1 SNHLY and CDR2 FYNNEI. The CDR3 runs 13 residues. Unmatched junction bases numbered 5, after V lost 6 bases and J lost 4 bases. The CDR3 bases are TGTGCCAGCAGACTAGGACAGGCCACTGAAGCTTTCTTT. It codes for CASRLGQATEAFF.

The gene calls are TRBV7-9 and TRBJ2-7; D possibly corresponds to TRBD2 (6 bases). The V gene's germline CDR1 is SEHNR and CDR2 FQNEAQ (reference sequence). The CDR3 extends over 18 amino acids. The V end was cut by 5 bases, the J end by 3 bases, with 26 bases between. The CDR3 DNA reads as TGTGCCAGCAGCCCAACCCACGGACTGCAGCGGGCAGGCTACGAGCAGTACTTC. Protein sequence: CASSPTHGLQRAGYEQYF.

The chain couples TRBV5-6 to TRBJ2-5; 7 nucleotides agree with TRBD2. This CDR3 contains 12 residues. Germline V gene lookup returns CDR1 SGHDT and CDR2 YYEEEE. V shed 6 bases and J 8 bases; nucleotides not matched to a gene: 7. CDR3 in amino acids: CASTWGGFTQYF. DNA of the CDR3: TGTGCCAGCACATGGGGGGGGTTCACCCAGTACTTC. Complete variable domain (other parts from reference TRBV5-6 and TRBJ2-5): DAGVTQSPTHLIKTRGQQVTLRCSPKSGHDTVSWYQQALGQGPQFIFQYYEEEERQRGNFPDRFSGHQFPNYSSELNVNALLLGDSALYLCASTWGGFTQYFGPGTRLLVL.

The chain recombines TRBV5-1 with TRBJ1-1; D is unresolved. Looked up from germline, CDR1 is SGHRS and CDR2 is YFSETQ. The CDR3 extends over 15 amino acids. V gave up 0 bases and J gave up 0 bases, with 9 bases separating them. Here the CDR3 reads CASSLGREMNTEAFF. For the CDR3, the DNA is TGCGCCAGCAGCTTGGGTAGGGAAATGAACACTGAAGCTTTCTTT.

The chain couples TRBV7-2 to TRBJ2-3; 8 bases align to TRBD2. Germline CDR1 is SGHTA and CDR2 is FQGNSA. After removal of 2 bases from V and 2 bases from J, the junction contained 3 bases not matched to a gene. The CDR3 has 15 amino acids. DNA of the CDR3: TGTGCCAGCAGCTTACGGGGGGGCCTCACAGATACGCAGTATTTT. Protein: CASSLRGGLTDTQYF.

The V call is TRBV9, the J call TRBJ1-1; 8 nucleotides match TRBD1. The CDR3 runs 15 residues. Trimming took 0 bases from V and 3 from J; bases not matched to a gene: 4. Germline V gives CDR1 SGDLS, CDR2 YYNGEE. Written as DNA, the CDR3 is TGTGCCAGCAGCGTAGGGGTGACAGGGGACACTGAAGCTTTCTTT. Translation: CASSVGVTGDTEAFF.

The CDR3 nucleotides are TGTGCCAGCAGCCAAGCGTCAGGGTCTGGTTCACCCCTCCACTTT. Translation gives CASSQASGSGSPLHF. V gene TRBV11-2 combines with J gene TRBJ1-6, with a tentative D call TRBD1 (5 bases). Germline-derived CDR1 and CDR2 are SGHAT and FQNNGV. CDR3 size: 15 residues. V was trimmed by 5 bases and J by 9 bases, leaving 17 bases between them. The whole variable domain, filled in from reference TRBV11-2 and TRBJ1-6, reads EAGVAQSPRYKIIEKRQSVAFWCNPISGHATLYWYQQILGQGPKLLIQFQNNGVVDDSQLPKDRFSAERLKGVDSTLKIQPAKLEDSAVYLCASSQASGSGSPLHFGNGTRLTVT.

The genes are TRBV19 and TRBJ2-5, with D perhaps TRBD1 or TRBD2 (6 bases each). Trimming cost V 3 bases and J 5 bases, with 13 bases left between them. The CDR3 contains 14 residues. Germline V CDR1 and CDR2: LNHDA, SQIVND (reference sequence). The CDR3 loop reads CASSIRGAGETQYF. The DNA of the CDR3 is TGTGCCAGTAGTATTAGGGGGGCGGGTGAGACCCAGTACTTC. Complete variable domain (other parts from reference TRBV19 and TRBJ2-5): DGGITQSPKYLFRKEGQNVTLSCEQNLNHDAMYWYRQDPGQGLRLIYYSQIVNDFQKGDIAEGYSVSREKKESFPLTVTSAQKNPTAFYLCASSIRGAGETQYFGPGTRLLVL.

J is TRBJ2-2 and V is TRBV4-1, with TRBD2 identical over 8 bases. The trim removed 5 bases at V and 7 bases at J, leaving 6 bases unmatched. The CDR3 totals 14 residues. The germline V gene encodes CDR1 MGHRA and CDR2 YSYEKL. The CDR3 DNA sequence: TGCGCCAGCAGCAGGGGACTAGAGGTCGGGGAGCTGTTTTTT. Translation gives CASSRGLEVGELFF.

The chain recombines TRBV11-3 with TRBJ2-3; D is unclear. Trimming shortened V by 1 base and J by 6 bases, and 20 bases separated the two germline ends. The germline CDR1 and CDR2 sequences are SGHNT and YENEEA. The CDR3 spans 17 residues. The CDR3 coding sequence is TGTGCCAGCAGCTTAGGGGTGGACCCCTGGCTGAGGGATACGCAGTATTTT. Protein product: CASSLGVDPWLRDTQYF.

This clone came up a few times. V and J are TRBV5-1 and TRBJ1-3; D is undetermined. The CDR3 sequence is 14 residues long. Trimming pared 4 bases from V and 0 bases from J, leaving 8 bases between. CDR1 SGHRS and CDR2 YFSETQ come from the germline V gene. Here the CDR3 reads CASSGSLSGNTIYF. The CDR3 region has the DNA TGCGCCAGCAGCGGCAGTCTCTCTGGAAACACCATATATTTT.

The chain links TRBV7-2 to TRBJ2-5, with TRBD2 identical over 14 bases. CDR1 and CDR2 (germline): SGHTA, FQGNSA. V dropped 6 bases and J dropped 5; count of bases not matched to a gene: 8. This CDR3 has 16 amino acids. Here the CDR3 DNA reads TGTGCCAGCAGGACTAGCGGGGGGGCGATGTATGAGACCCAGTACTTC. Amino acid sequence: CASRTSGGAMYETQYF. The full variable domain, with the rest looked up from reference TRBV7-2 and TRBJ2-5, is GAGVSQSPSNKVTEKGKDVELRCDPISGHTALYWYRQSLGQGLEFLIYFQGNSAPDKSGLPSDRFSAERTGGSVSTLTIQRTQQEDSAVYLCASRTSGGAMYETQYFGPGTRLLVL.

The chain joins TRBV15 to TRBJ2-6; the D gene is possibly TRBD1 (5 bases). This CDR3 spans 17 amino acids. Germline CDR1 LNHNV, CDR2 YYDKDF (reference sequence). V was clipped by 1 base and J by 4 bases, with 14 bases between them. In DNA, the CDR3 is TGTGCCACCAGCAGAGTGGCCCAGGGTTACGGGGCCAACGTCCTGACTTTC. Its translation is CATSRVAQGYGANVLTF.

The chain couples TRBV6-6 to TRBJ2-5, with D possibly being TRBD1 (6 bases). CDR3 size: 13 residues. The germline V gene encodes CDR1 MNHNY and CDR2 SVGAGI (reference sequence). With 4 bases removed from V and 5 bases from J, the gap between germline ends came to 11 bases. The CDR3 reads CASSSNRGETQYF. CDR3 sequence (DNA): TGTGCCAGCAGTTCCAATAGGGGGGAGACCCAGTACTTC.